The 24 T cell receptor beta chains given below trace back to one sample, sequenced in a study of OX40 agonist ivuxolimab in advanced cancers. The data were produced by immunoSEQ multiplex PCR, yet TCRdb's version contains in-frame clones alone and is incomplete. The data show about 67,000 clones, 80% seen once. The specimen was CD4+ or CD8+ T cells sorted from blood, collected in a trial of the OX40 agonist ivuxolimab. Source of these receptors: an adult with an advanced solid tumor such as melanoma, head and neck, liver or kidney cancer.

The chain has TRBV9 and TRBJ1-1; 10 bases are a match to TRBD1. Germline lookup yields CDR1 SGDLS and CDR2 YYNGEE. The CDR3 is made up of 14 amino acids. J lost 4 bases, V lost 0 bases, and 0 bases had no gene match. The CDR3 spells CASSVGTGGTEAFF. Written as DNA, the CDR3 is TGTGCCAGCAGCGTAGGGACAGGGGGCACTGAAGCTTTCTTT.

This chain links TRBV7-9 with TRBJ1-2, with TRBD1 matching 10 bases. The CDR3 consists of 16 residues. In germline, CDR1 is SEHNR, CDR2 FQNEAQ (reference sequence). Unmatched junction bases numbered 10, after V lost 5 bases and J lost 4 bases. CDR3 sequence: CASSARDRGSVYGYTF. CDR3 sequence (DNA): TGTGCCAGCAGCGCCCGGGACAGGGGTTCTGTCTATGGCTACACCTTC.

The V gene is TRBV6-5, the J gene TRBJ2-7, with D possibly matching TRBD1 (5 bases). CDR1 is MNHEY, CDR2 SVGAGI, per germline. The CDR3 length is 14 residues. The V end lost 6 bases, the J end lost 5 bases, and 17 bases lay between the germline ends. The CDR3 loop reads CASSLSKGSHEQYF. Here the CDR3 DNA reads TGTGCCAGCAGCCTCAGCAAGGGGTCTCACGAGCAGTACTTC.

The gene calls are TRBV5-1 and TRBJ1-1; D remains ambiguous. The CDR3 contains 15 residues. CDR1 is SGHRS, CDR2 YFSETQ, per germline. Trimming pared 0 bases from V and 7 bases from J, leaving 16 bases between. In nucleotides, the CDR3 is TGCGCCAGCAGCTTGGCCAGAATAGGGAGCGGTGAAGCTTTCTTT. It codes for CASSLARIGSGEAFF.

This clone was observed a handful of times. V usage is TRBV5-8 and J usage is TRBJ2-7; TRBD2 is a possible D gene (5 bases). Germline values: CDR1 SGHTS, CDR2 YDEGEE. The CDR3 consists of 13 residues. V was clipped by 2 bases and J by 7 bases, with 13 bases between them. The CDR3 is CASSFGLVGEQYV. CDR3 nucleotides: TGTGCCAGCAGCTTTGGACTTGTGGGTGAGCAGTACGTC.

The chain is built from TRBV7-9 and TRBJ2-2; D is perhaps TRBD1 (5 bases). Germline V lookup: CDR1 SEHNR, CDR2 FQNEAQ (reference sequence). This CDR3 is built from 15 residues. V lost 4 bases to trimming and J lost 4 bases, with 13 bases between them. The CDR3 here is CASSSPGPFTGELFF. The CDR3 nucleotides read TGTGCCAGCAGCTCTCCAGGGCCGTTCACCGGGGAGCTGTTTTTT.

The genes are TRBV25-1 and TRBJ2-5; D possibly uses TRBD1 or TRBD2 (6 bases each). The CDR3 totals 16 residues. CDR1 and CDR2 from the germline V gene are MGHDK and SYGVNS. The V and J ends lost 4 bases and 4 bases respectively, with 19 bases between them. Written as DNA, the CDR3 is TGTGCCAGCAGTGGGGGGGCACGGAACACCGGAGAGACCCAGTACTTC. Translating it yields CASSGGARNTGETQYF.

The chain recombines TRBV4-2 with TRBJ1-2; maybe TRBD1 (5 bases). This CDR3 is 16 amino acids long. The germline V gene encodes CDR1 LGHNA and CDR2 YNFKEQ. With 0 bases removed from V and 0 bases from J, the gap between germline ends came to 11 bases. The CDR3 bases are TGTGCCAGCAGCCAAGATCTACAGGTTCCTAACTATGGCTACACCTTC. Residues: CASSQDLQVPNYGYTF.

The J gene is TRBJ1-5, the V gene TRBV18; perhaps TRBD1 as D (6 bases). The V gene lost 0 bases and the J gene lost 5 bases, with 11 bases spanning the gap. Germline CDR1 and CDR2: KGHSH and LQKENI. The CDR3 contains 15 residues. CDR3 sequence: CASSPPGGGDQPQHF. As DNA, the CDR3 is TGTGCCAGCTCACCACCGGGGGGGGGCGATCAGCCCCAGCATTTT.

The DNA of the CDR3 is TGTGCCAGCAGGCTCAACCCACCCGTCCAGGAGACCCAGTACTTC. This codes for CASRLNPPVQETQYF. The chain carries TRBV5-5 and TRBJ2-5; no firm D call. V dropped 5 bases and J dropped 5 bases, with 19 bases sitting between them. The CDR3 has 15 amino acids. Germline V gene sequence: CDR1 SGHKS, CDR2 YYEKEE (reference sequence).

V gene TRBV19 combines with J gene TRBJ2-2; 8 bases align to TRBD1. There are 16 residues in the CDR3. The V and J ends lost 4 bases and 7 bases, in that order; junction bases with no gene match: 11. The V gene's germline CDR1 is LNHDA and CDR2 SQIVND (reference sequence). The CDR3 sequence: CASSKGAGGSVGELFF. CDR3 DNA: TGTGCCAGTAGTAAGGGCGCAGGGGGCTCGGTCGGGGAGCTGTTTTTT. The full variable domain, completed using reference TRBV19 and TRBJ2-2, is DGGITQSPKYLFRKEGQNVTLSCEQNLNHDAMYWYRQDPGQGLRLIYYSQIVNDFQKGDIAEGYSVSREKKESFPLTVTSAQKNPTAFYLCASSKGAGGSVGELFFGEGSRLTVL.

The chain is built from TRBV2 and TRBJ2-2; TRBD2 aligns across 9 bases. This CDR3 is built from 13 residues. CDR1 is SNHLY, CDR2 FYNNEI, per germline. Unmatched junction bases numbered 3, after V lost 6 bases and J lost 7 bases. The CDR3 DNA reads as TGTGCCAGCAGACGTAGCGGGGGCGGGGAGCTGTTTTTT. It yields the protein CASRRSGGGELFF.

This clone turned up a few times. CDR3 in amino acids: CAISESVPTEGFEQYF. The DNA of the CDR3 is TGTGCCATCAGTGAGTCGGTCCCCACCGAGGGATTCGAGCAGTACTTC. V is TRBV10-3 and J is TRBJ2-7, with D possibly being TRBD2 (5 bases). The germline V and J ends were trimmed by 0 bases and 6 bases, with 18 bases remaining between them. The CDR3 runs 16 residues. CDR1 ENHRY and CDR2 SYGVKD come from the germline V gene.

The chain joins TRBV11-1 to TRBJ2-2, with 11 positions matching TRBD2. CDR3 length equals 19 residues. Germline CDR1 reads SGHAT; CDR2 reads FQDESV (reference sequence). The ends lost 5 bases at V and 1 base at J; junction bases unmatched: 12. CDR3 protein: CASSQPRTSGSLNTGELFF. The CDR3 DNA is TGTGCCAGCAGCCAACCCCGAACTAGCGGGAGTTTGAACACCGGGGAGCTGTTTTTT.

The chain combines TRBV29-1 with TRBJ2-1; D may be TRBD1 or TRBD2 (6 bases each). The germline V gene has CDR1 SQVTM and CDR2 ANQGSEA. The CDR3 consists of 16 residues. V lost 7 bases, J lost 0 bases, and 19 bases lay in between. The CDR3 loop reads CSATGGPRSSYNEQFF. DNA of the CDR3: TGCAGCGCCACCGGGGGCCCCAGAAGCTCCTACAATGAGCAGTTCTTC.

This clone was picked up one time. The CDR3 nucleotides are TGTGCCTGGAGTGTCGGACCGGCTACGCAGTATTTT. This gives the protein CAWSVGPATQYF. This chain uses TRBV30 with TRBJ2-3; D gene ambiguous. Germline V gene lookup returns CDR1 GTSNPN and CDR2 SVGIG (reference sequence). This CDR3 has 12 amino acids. Between the trimmed V and J ends, which lost 0 bases and 8 bases, there was a span of 9 bases.

The chain carries TRBV7-3 and TRBJ1-1; 11 bases line up with TRBD1. CDR3 length equals 14 residues. CDR1 SGHTA and CDR2 FQGTGA come from the germline V gene. Germline trimming cut 4 bases from V and 4 bases from J; bases unmatched to any gene: 2. CDR3 bases: TGTGCCAGCAGCTCCGGGACAGGGGGCACTGAAGCTTTCTTT. Its translation is CASSSGTGGTEAFF. Complete variable domain (other parts from reference TRBV7-3 and TRBJ1-1): GAGVSQTPSNKVTEKGKYVELRCDPISGHTALYWYRQSLGQGPEFLIYFQGTGAADDSGLPNDRFFAVRPEGSVSTLKIQRTERGDSAVYLCASSSGTGGTEAFFGQGTRLTVV.

V usage is TRBV5-5 and J usage is TRBJ2-1; the match to TRBD2 covers 9 bases. CDR1 and CDR2 (germline): SGHKS, YYEKEE (reference sequence). V shed 2 bases, J shed 4 bases, and the junction held 4 bases outside the gene matches. The CDR3 extends over 15 amino acids. CDR3 residues: CASSFASGVYNEQFF. The CDR3 nucleotides are TGTGCCAGCAGCTTTGCTAGCGGGGTTTACAATGAGCAGTTCTTC. Filled out from reference TRBV5-5 and TRBJ2-1, the complete variable domain reads DAGVTQSPTHLIKTRGQQVTLRCSPISGHKSVSWYQQVLGQGPQFIFQYYEKEERGRGNFPDRFSARQFPNYSSELNVNALLLGDSALYLCASSFASGVYNEQFFGPGTRLTVL.

This clone was seen at least ten times. This chain uses TRBV5-1 with TRBJ2-1; TRBD2 is a possible D gene (6 bases). This CDR3 is built from 14 residues. CDR1 and CDR2 (germline): SGHRS, YFSETQ. Trimming cost V 4 bases and J 2 bases, with 10 bases left between them. The CDR3 sequence: CASSPGEAYNEQFF. CDR3 nucleotides: TGCGCCAGCAGCCCGGGAGAAGCCTACAATGAGCAGTTCTTC. Complete variable domain (other parts from reference TRBV5-1 and TRBJ2-1): KAGVTQTPRYLIKTRGQQVTLSCSPISGHRSVSWYQQTPGQGLQFLFEYFSETQRNKGNFPGRFSGRQFSNSRSEMNVSTLELGDSALYLCASSPGEAYNEQFFGPGTRLTVL.

The chain employs TRBV21-1 and TRBJ1-1; TRBD1, the table's D call, lacks a check against the DNA. TRBV21-1 is given as a pseudogene. This CDR3 contains 16 residues. The CDR3 region is CASSKAPGRTWAEAFF. CDR3 nucleotides: TGTGCCAGCAGCAAAGCGCCAGGACGGACATGGGCTGAAGCTTTCTTT.

The chain recombines TRBV30 with TRBJ2-7; 7 nucleotides line up with TRBD2. The germline CDR1 and CDR2 sequences are GTSNPN and SVGIG (reference sequence). With 6 bases clipped from V and 10 bases from J, the junction kept 9 bases outside the gene matches. The CDR3 has 11 residues. In DNA form, the CDR3 reads TGTGCCTGTGGGGGGGACTCAAAACAGTACTTC. It is translated as CACGGDSKQYF.

The chain carries TRBV2 and TRBJ2-5, with 8 bases that match TRBD1. The germline V gene has CDR1 SNHLY and CDR2 FYNNEI. V dropped 6 bases and J dropped 5; count of bases not matched to a gene: 11. The CDR3 has 15 amino acids. The CDR3 coding sequence is TGTGCCAGCAGCCCCCCCAGGGGGCAATGGGAGACCCAGTACTTC. It codes for CASSPPRGQWETQYF.

The genes are TRBV28 and TRBJ2-6, with a tentative D call TRBD2 (6 bases). This CDR3 region has 16 residues. The germline CDR1 and CDR2 sequences are MDHEN and SYDVKM. The germline V and J ends were trimmed by 10 bases and 0 bases, with 16 bases remaining between them. The CDR3 spells CATRGALSSGANVLTF. DNA for the CDR3: TGTGCCACTCGCGGGGCTCTAAGCTCTGGGGCCAACGTCCTGACTTTC.

The chain combines TRBV4-1 with TRBJ2-1, with 7 bases aligning to TRBD1. The CDR3 covers 16 residues. After removal of 3 bases from V and 1 base from J, the junction contained 6 bases not matched to a gene. Germline CDR1 MGHRA, CDR2 YSYEKL. DNA of the CDR3: TGCGCCAGCAGCCAGACCGGGACAGCTTCCTACAATGAGCAGTTCTTC. Its translation: CASSQTGTASYNEQFF.